This entry describes one TCR beta chain. No antigen is known for it. The data originate from a study of CD8 T cells in Susac syndrome. Whole-study findings and limits: The relatively small number of individuals in the TCR sequencing and HLA analysis was acknowledged by the study.

This CDR3 comprises 12 residues. Germline CDR1 SEHNR, CDR2 FQNEAQ (reference sequence). Between the trimmed V and J ends, which lost 6 bases and 3 bases, there was a span of 8 bases. The T cells that were sequenced for TCR beta were CD8+ and CD4+ cells from blood. TEMRA cells were enriched by FACS, and CD4+ and CD8+ T cells were negatively isolated. RNA in amounts of roughly 0.5 to 1 ug was reverse transcribed with random hexamers. A multiplex approach, immunoSEQ multiplex PCR, amplified TCR beta CDR3 across 54 Vbeta and 13 Jbeta. TCRdb ran MiXCR on the immunoSEQ multiplex PCR reads and lists one entry per CDR3 protein. Of 150,000 to 200,000 distinct CDR3 sequences in the sample, 90% to 95% are singletons; the top ten hold 0.12% to 0.15%.

The sequencing sample was made of CD4+ T cells from PBMCs. The receptor was derived from a human donor in good health. The V gene is TRBV7-9, the J gene TRBJ1-1, with D hard to call. The CDR3 region has the DNA TGTGCCAGCAGATCGACCTACACTGAAGCTTTCTTT. It is translated as CASRSTYTEAFF. Full variable domain (remainder filled in from reference TRBV7-9 and TRBJ1-1): DTGVSQNPRHKITKRGQNVTFRCDPISEHNRLYWYRQTLGQGPEFLTYFQNEAQLEKSRLLSDRFSAERPKGSFSTLEIQRTEQGDSAMYLCASRSTYTEAFFGQGTRLTVV.